The 19 T cell receptor beta chains in this list originate from one sample, sequenced in a study of cytomegalovirus exposure and HLA in healthy donors. It was with 60 Vbeta and 13 Jbeta primers that the PCR ran. Sequencing used immunoSEQ multiplex PCR; TCRdb keeps in-frame clones, though not all of them. The sample lists around 150,000 clones, roughly three quarters occurring once. The sample consisted of PBMCs. These receptors were collected from a male donor in good health and CMV-seropositive.

Only a few counts were recorded for this clone. The rearrangement joins TRBV27 to TRBJ1-1; D gene ambiguous. Germline-derived CDR1 and CDR2 are MNHEY and SMNVEV (reference sequence). Deletions cut 0 bases from V and 6 bases from J, with 8 bases between. The CDR3 extends over 13 amino acids. CDR3 loop: CASSLSPRAEAFF. The CDR3 coding sequence is TGTGCCAGCAGTTTATCCCCCCGCGCTGAAGCTTTCTTT.

The chain is built from TRBV2 and TRBJ1-6; 8 bases are shared with TRBD1. In germline, CDR1 is SNHLY, CDR2 FYNNEI. With 7 bases clipped from V and 10 bases from J, the junction kept 12 bases outside the gene matches. This CDR3 has 15 residues. As DNA, the CDR3 is TGTGCCAGCACGGAGGGTCAGGGGGCGGGGTCACCCCTCCACTTT. This translates into CASTEGQGAGSPLHF.

This chain connects TRBV4-1 to TRBJ2-7; 8 bases agree with TRBD2. Looked up from germline, CDR1 is MGHRA and CDR2 is YSYEKL. The CDR3 sequence is 16 residues long. The trim removed 1 base at V and 2 bases at J, leaving 7 bases unmatched. CDR3 region: CASSQVGRGGTYEQYF. The CDR3 nucleotides read TGCGCCAGCAGCCAAGTAGGACGGGGGGGCACCTACGAGCAGTACTTC.

This clone was recorded a few times. The rearrangement uses TRBV30 and TRBJ1-1; 7 bases are a match to TRBD1. Germline CDR1 is GTSNPN and CDR2 is SVGIG (reference sequence). There are 12 residues in the CDR3. With V trimmed by 7 bases and J by 0 bases, 2 bases remained unmatched. In DNA, the CDR3 is TGTGCCTCCCAGGGGGTGAACACTGAAGCTTTCTTT. Translating gives CASQGVNTEAFF.

This sequence joins TRBV4-2 and TRBJ1-4; 10 nucleotides align to TRBD1. The length of the CDR3 is 16 residues. Germline assignment: CDR1 LGHNA and CDR2 YNFKEQ. The V segment lost 0 bases and the J segment 6 bases; nucleotides outside the gene matches: 4. Written as DNA, the CDR3 is TGTGCCAGCAGCCAAGATAAGGGGACAGGGGATGAAAAACTGTTTTTT. It translates to CASSQDKGTGDEKLFF.

The V call is TRBV14, the J call TRBJ2-7; 10 bases map to TRBD1. Trimming cost V 5 bases and J 5 bases; bases outside gene matches: 3. Per germline, CDR1 SGHDN and CDR2 FVKESK. CDR3 size: 13 residues. This CDR3 reads CASSRTGGHEQYF. The CDR3 nucleotides read TGTGCCAGCAGCAGGACAGGGGGGCACGAGCAGTACTTC.

V gene TRBV19 combines with J gene TRBJ1-6; tentatively, D is TRBD1 (6 bases). The CDR3 totals 15 residues. Trimming stripped 9 bases from V and 1 base from J, with 13 bases between. Germline V CDR1 and CDR2: LNHDA, SQIVND (reference sequence). Written as DNA, the CDR3 is TGTGCCAGCCAACAGGGTTTTTCCTATAATTCACCCCTCCACTTT. This gives the protein CASQQGFSYNSPLHF.

V usage is TRBV25-1 and J usage is TRBJ1-1; the D is unclear. The germline V gene encodes CDR1 MGHDK and CDR2 SYGVNS. The CDR3 spans 12 residues. Trimming pared 8 bases from V and 6 bases from J, leaving 13 bases between. CDR3 protein: CASGGVGPEAFF. CDR3 sequence (DNA): TGTGCCAGCGGAGGAGTTGGACCTGAAGCTTTCTTT.

This clone occurred once. The chain couples TRBV11-2 to TRBJ1-2; D is perhaps TRBD1 (5 bases). This CDR3 spans 16 amino acids. The ends were cut back, 4 bases at V and 4 bases at J, with 19 bases in the middle. Germline V lookup: CDR1 SGHAT, CDR2 FQNNGV. The CDR3 coding sequence is TGTGCCAGCAGCTCCTGGGGGGATCGTAGCGGCTATGGCTACACCTTC. It specifies CASSSWGDRSGYGYTF.

The chain carries TRBV7-8 and TRBJ1-1, with a tentative D call TRBD1 (5 bases). Per the germline V gene, CDR1 is SGHVS and CDR2 is FQNEAQ. V was trimmed by 2 bases and J by 1 base, leaving 11 bases between them. CDR3 length equals 15 residues. The CDR3 DNA is TGTGCCAGCAGCTTATATAGGACACCGAACACTGAAGCTTTCTTT. Encoded protein: CASSLYRTPNTEAFF.

To note about this clone: This CDR3 is also generated by other DNA sequences in the sample. V is TRBV27 and J is TRBJ1-6; D gene unclear. Trimming pared 5 bases from V and 12 bases from J, leaving 20 bases between. The CDR3 totals 15 residues. Germline assignment: CDR1 MNHEY and CDR2 SMNVEV (reference sequence). CDR3 coding DNA: TGTGCCAGCAGTACTCTCCGAGACACATTACAACCCCTCCACTTT. Protein sequence: CASSTLRDTLQPLHF.

J is TRBJ2-2 and V is TRBV2; the D gene is possibly TRBD2 (6 bases). CDR3 length equals 15 residues. Trimming left V 10 bases short and J 0 bases short, with 15 bases between. CDR1 is SNHLY, CDR2 FYNNEI, per germline. CDR3 coding DNA: TGTGCCACCCCCGGGTGGGGGGCGAACACCGGGGAGCTGTTTTTT. As protein: CATPGWGANTGELFF. Supplemented by reference TRBV2 and TRBJ2-2, the full variable domain reads EPEVTQTPSHQVTQMGQEVILRCVPISNHLYFYWYRQILGQKVEFLVSFYNNEISEKSEIFDDQFSVERPDGSNFTLKIRSTKLEDSAMYFCATPGWGANTGELFFGEGSRLTVL.

The V gene is TRBV6-4, the J gene TRBJ2-3; 9 positions agree with TRBD2. Germline V gene data show CDR1 as MRHNA and CDR2 as SNTAGT. The junction had 2 bases not matched to a gene; V was cut back by 4 bases and J by 0 bases. CDR3 length: 15 amino acids. CDR3 in DNA: TGTGCCAGCAGTGCCCTAGCGGGGAGCACAGATACGCAGTATTTT. Protein: CASSALAGSTDTQYF.

This clone was seen a handful of times. J is TRBJ1-1 and V is TRBV30, with D perhaps TRBD1 (5 bases). V was pared by 4 bases and J by 3 bases, with 15 bases between. The CDR3 has 14 amino acids. Germline lookup yields CDR1 GTSNPN and CDR2 SVGIG (reference sequence). For the CDR3, the DNA is TGTGCCTGGAAGCCGCGGGGACCCGACACTGAAGCTTTCTTT. Protein product: CAWKPRGPDTEAFF.

The chain carries TRBV6-1 and TRBJ1-2, with D unclear. Germline V gene data show CDR1 as MNHNS and CDR2 as SASEGT. Between the trimmed V and J ends, which lost 6 bases and 4 bases, there was a span of 9 bases. This CDR3 contains 12 residues. CDR3 nucleotides: TGTGCCAGCAGGATAGGAGGCTATGGCTACACCTTC. Amino acids: CASRIGGYGYTF.

This clone was seen once. The rearrangement links TRBV5-1 to TRBJ1-2; 7 bases agree with TRBD1. CDR1 is SGHRS, CDR2 YFSETQ, per germline. Germline trimming cut 0 bases from V and 4 bases from J; bases unmatched to any gene: 3. There are 14 residues in the CDR3. CDR3 nucleotide sequence: TGCGCCAGCAGCTTGGAGGGGGCAGGCTATGGCTACACCTTC. Translation gives CASSLEGAGYGYTF.

Only a few counts were recorded for this clone. The chain uses TRBV29-1 and TRBJ1-1; TRBD1 matches at 9 bases. Germline assignment: CDR1 SQVTM and CDR2 ANQGSEA. The junction had 3 bases not matched to a gene; V was cut back by 3 bases and J by 7 bases. The CDR3 loop spans 12 amino acids. CDR3 DNA sequence: TGCAGCGTTGACGAGGACAGGGGTGAAGCTTTCTTT. It is translated as CSVDEDRGEAFF.

As regards this clone: The junction departs from the called germline gene at one end, perhaps through a read error. This chain links TRBV7-9 with TRBJ2-1; 9 bases map to TRBD2. Germline CDR1 and CDR2: SEHNR and FQNEAQ (reference sequence). The length of the CDR3 is 16 residues. CDR3 sequence (DNA): TGTTCCAGCAGCTTAGCGGCGTCTAGCGGGGAATATGAGCAGTTCTTC. It translates to CSSSLAASSGEYEQFF.

This chain connects TRBV9 to TRBJ2-1, with 15 bases lining up with TRBD2. The trim removed 0 bases at V and 4 bases at J, leaving 2 bases unmatched. Germline-derived CDR1 and CDR2 are SGDLS and YYNGEE. CDR3 length: 17 amino acids. CDR3: CASSVEGLAGGYNEQFF. CDR3 coding DNA: TGTGCCAGCAGCGTAGAAGGACTAGCGGGGGGGTACAATGAGCAGTTCTTC.